The rows below give T cell receptor beta chains drawn from one sample of a study of cytomegalovirus exposure and HLA in healthy donors. The data were produced by immunoSEQ multiplex PCR, yet TCRdb's version contains in-frame clones alone and is incomplete. This sample has over 150,000 clones, with more than 60% found just once. The material sequenced was PBMCs. Receptors were obtained from a woman between 25 and 40 years old in good health and CMV-seropositive. Both conserved end residues are part of each CDR3. A D gene is named only where the DNA matches it firmly. Size values are once, few and many counts, or a class for expanded clones, and some rows have none.

>12|TRBD1|TRBJ1-2|NA|TRBV29-1
CSVEGARTGTTF
TGCAGCGTTGAGGGGGCCCGGACAGGCACGACCTTC
>14|NA|TRBJ2-5|few|TRBV28
CASNETDDPETQYF
TGTGCCAGCAATGAAACAGATGATCCAGAGACCCAGTACTTC
>15|NA|TRBJ1-5|NA|TRBV19
CASSILWQVNQPQHF
TGTGCCAGTAGTATCTTATGGCAGGTAAATCAGCCCCAGCATTTT
>15|TRBD2|TRBJ2-5|NA|TRBV28
CASSLPTSAQETQYF
TGTGCCAGCAGTTTACCGACTAGCGCCCAAGAGACCCAGTACTTC
>14|TRBD1|TRBJ1-5|few|TRBV2
CASGTGAFNQPQHF
TGTGCCAGCGGGACAGGGGCCTTTAATCAGCCCCAGCATTTT
>17|NA|TRBJ1-4|NA|TRBV4-3
CASSQSFGEAGPGALFF
TGCGCCAGCAGCCAATCCTTCGGTGAGGCAGGGCCTGGGGCACTGTTTTTT
>14|TRBD1|TRBJ2-1|NA|TRBV7-6
CASSSGQQPNEQFF
TGTGCCAGCAGCTCGGGACAGCAACCTAATGAGCAGTTCTTC
>15|NA|TRBJ2-3|NA|TRBV30
CAWKVRAGITDTQYF
TGTGCCTGGAAGGTACGAGCAGGTATCACGGATACGCAGTATTTT
>15|NA|TRBJ1-5|once|TRBV28
CASSTGSKGNQPQHF
TGTGCCAGCAGCACAGGGTCGAAAGGCAATCAGCCCCAGCATTTT
>15|NA|TRBJ2-7|NA|TRBV25-1
CASPIRDNSSYEQYF
TGTGCCAGCCCCATCCGGGACAACAGCTCCTACGAGCAGTACTTC
>16|TRBD1|TRBJ1-1|few|TRBV11-3
CASSTGQGASGTEAFF
TGTGCCAGCAGTACGGGACAGGGAGCCTCGGGCACTGAAGCTTTCTTT
>16|TRBD1|TRBJ1-3|NA|TRBV30
CAWSVGIRQGANTIYF
TGTGCCTGGAGTGTTGGGATCCGACAGGGGGCGAACACCATATATTTT
>14|NA|TRBJ2-3|NA|TRBV6-5
CASRMDWSTDTQYF
TGTGCCAGCAGGATGGACTGGAGCACAGATACGCAGTATTTT
>14|NA|TRBJ2-1|NA|TRBV28
CASSSLLGYNEQFF
TGTGCCAGCAGTTCTCTACTAGGCTACAATGAGCAGTTCTTC
>16|TRBD2|TRBJ2-5|NA|TRBV11-3
CASSSPGLAGQETQYF
TGTGCCAGCAGCTCACCGGGACTAGCGGGACAAGAGACCCAGTACTTC
>14|NA|TRBJ2-5|NA|TRBV5-4
CASSLASVQETQYF
TGTGCCAGCAGCTTGGCTAGCGTACAAGAGACCCAGTACTTC
>15|NA|TRBJ2-5|NA|TRBV4-1
CASSQDFEVIETQYF
TGCGCCAGCAGCCAAGATTTCGAGGTTATCGAGACCCAGTACTTC
>16|NA|TRBJ1-1|NA|TRBV5-1
CASSPLQTGMNTEAFF
TGCGCCAGCAGCCCGCTACAGACAGGAATGAACACTGAAGCTTTCTTT
>12|TRBD1|TRBJ1-1|NA|TRBV10-3
CAAGTVNTEAFF
TGTGCCGCCGGGACAGTGAACACTGAAGCTTTCTTT
>14|TRBD1|TRBJ2-7|NA|TRBV28
CASLGGTGVYEQYF
TGTGCCAGCCTCGGCGGGACAGGGGTGTACGAGCAGTACTTC
>16|NA|TRBJ1-1|NA|TRBV6-5
CASSYWAGVGGTEAFF
TGTGCCAGCAGTTACTGGGCGGGGGTGGGTGGCACTGAAGCTTTCTTT
>16|NA|TRBJ2-3|NA|TRBV28
CASSPAEALFRYTQYF
TGTGCCAGCAGTCCAGCGGAGGCTCTATTTCGGTATACGCAGTATTTT
>14|NA|TRBJ1-3|NA|TRBV19
CAANSGYSGNTIYF
TGTGCCGCGAACTCAGGCTACTCTGGAAACACCATATATTTT
>16|NA|TRBJ2-6|once|TRBV5-1
CASTSQDRSGANVLTF
TGCGCCAGCACCTCCCAGGATCGATCGGGGGCCAACGTCCTGACTTTC
>13|TRBD2|TRBJ2-1|NA|TRBV10-3
CATRTGGSGEQFF
TGTGCCACTAGGACGGGGGGGTCGGGTGAGCAGTTCTTC
>17|TRBD1|TRBJ2-1|NA|TRBV4-2
CASSQDRDSKPYNEQFF
TGTGCCAGCAGCCAAGATCGGGACAGTAAACCCTACAATGAGCAGTTCTTC
>16|NA|TRBJ2-7|NA|TRBV28
CASSSPRGSGAYEQYF
TGTGCCAGCAGTTCCCCACGTGGGTCAGGCGCCTACGAGCAGTACTTC
>15|NA|TRBJ1-5|NA|TRBV5-8
CASSLLRGASQPQHF
TGTGCCAGCAGCTTGCTAAGGGGCGCGAGTCAGCCCCAGCATTTT
>14|TRBD1|TRBJ2-7|NA|TRBV2
CASTNRQGSYEQYF
TGTGCCAGCACCAACCGACAGGGATCCTACGAGCAGTACTTC
>15|TRBD2|TRBJ2-1|NA|TRBV6-1
CASRTKRESPNEQFF
TGTGCCAGCAGGACTAAGCGGGAGAGCCCCAATGAGCAGTTCTTC
>14|NA|TRBJ2-1|NA|TRBV6-5
CASSYLSGLNEQFF
TGTGCCAGCAGCTATCTCTCCGGTCTCAATGAGCAGTTCTTC
>15|TRBD1|TRBJ2-1|few|TRBV10-2
CASSLLGQGGNEQFF
TGCGCCAGCAGTCTACTTGGACAGGGGGGCAATGAGCAGTTCTTC
>13|TRBD2|TRBJ2-1|NA|TRBV6-1
CASGRLALNEQFF
TGTGCCAGCGGACGACTAGCGCTCAATGAGCAGTTCTTC